This T cell receptor (beta chain) was identified in a study of vaccination and CD4 T cells after COVID-19. Study overall: Six males and four females constituted the convalescent cohort, two of whom were Hispanic. Post-vaccine specimens were obtained a median roughly 74 days after dose two (range 14 to 241).

Germline CDR1 and CDR2: SGHRS and YFSETQ. V shed 5 bases and J shed 7 bases, with 10 bases lying between them. This CDR3 region has 13 residues. The Oncomine TCR Beta short-read assay generated sequence data from the DNA of cultured CD4+ T cells. The genomic DNA was obtained from cultured CD4+ T cells by extraction with the QIAamp micro DNA kit. TCRdb re-called the PCR reads with MiXCR, one entry per CDR3 protein. This table holds around 4,900 distinct CDR3 sequences, 22% found once. Documented treatment: roughly 10-day PBMC culture with coronavirus spike peptide pools or control peptides (ViraFEST assay). ViraFEST used peptide pools to expand antigen-specific T cells before TCR sequencing. Comments on this clonotype: Its antigen is unknown.

Sequenced material: CD4+ T cells from blood, cultured in vitro, taken after SARS-CoV-2 vaccination. The TCR was taken from a human donor who had recovered from COVID-19. The chain recombines TRBV5-1 with TRBJ1-6; weak D call: TRBD1 (6 bases). The CDR3 reads CASSKGGNSPLHF. As DNA, the CDR3 is TGCGCCAGCAGTAAGGGGGGGAATTCACCCCTCCACTTT.